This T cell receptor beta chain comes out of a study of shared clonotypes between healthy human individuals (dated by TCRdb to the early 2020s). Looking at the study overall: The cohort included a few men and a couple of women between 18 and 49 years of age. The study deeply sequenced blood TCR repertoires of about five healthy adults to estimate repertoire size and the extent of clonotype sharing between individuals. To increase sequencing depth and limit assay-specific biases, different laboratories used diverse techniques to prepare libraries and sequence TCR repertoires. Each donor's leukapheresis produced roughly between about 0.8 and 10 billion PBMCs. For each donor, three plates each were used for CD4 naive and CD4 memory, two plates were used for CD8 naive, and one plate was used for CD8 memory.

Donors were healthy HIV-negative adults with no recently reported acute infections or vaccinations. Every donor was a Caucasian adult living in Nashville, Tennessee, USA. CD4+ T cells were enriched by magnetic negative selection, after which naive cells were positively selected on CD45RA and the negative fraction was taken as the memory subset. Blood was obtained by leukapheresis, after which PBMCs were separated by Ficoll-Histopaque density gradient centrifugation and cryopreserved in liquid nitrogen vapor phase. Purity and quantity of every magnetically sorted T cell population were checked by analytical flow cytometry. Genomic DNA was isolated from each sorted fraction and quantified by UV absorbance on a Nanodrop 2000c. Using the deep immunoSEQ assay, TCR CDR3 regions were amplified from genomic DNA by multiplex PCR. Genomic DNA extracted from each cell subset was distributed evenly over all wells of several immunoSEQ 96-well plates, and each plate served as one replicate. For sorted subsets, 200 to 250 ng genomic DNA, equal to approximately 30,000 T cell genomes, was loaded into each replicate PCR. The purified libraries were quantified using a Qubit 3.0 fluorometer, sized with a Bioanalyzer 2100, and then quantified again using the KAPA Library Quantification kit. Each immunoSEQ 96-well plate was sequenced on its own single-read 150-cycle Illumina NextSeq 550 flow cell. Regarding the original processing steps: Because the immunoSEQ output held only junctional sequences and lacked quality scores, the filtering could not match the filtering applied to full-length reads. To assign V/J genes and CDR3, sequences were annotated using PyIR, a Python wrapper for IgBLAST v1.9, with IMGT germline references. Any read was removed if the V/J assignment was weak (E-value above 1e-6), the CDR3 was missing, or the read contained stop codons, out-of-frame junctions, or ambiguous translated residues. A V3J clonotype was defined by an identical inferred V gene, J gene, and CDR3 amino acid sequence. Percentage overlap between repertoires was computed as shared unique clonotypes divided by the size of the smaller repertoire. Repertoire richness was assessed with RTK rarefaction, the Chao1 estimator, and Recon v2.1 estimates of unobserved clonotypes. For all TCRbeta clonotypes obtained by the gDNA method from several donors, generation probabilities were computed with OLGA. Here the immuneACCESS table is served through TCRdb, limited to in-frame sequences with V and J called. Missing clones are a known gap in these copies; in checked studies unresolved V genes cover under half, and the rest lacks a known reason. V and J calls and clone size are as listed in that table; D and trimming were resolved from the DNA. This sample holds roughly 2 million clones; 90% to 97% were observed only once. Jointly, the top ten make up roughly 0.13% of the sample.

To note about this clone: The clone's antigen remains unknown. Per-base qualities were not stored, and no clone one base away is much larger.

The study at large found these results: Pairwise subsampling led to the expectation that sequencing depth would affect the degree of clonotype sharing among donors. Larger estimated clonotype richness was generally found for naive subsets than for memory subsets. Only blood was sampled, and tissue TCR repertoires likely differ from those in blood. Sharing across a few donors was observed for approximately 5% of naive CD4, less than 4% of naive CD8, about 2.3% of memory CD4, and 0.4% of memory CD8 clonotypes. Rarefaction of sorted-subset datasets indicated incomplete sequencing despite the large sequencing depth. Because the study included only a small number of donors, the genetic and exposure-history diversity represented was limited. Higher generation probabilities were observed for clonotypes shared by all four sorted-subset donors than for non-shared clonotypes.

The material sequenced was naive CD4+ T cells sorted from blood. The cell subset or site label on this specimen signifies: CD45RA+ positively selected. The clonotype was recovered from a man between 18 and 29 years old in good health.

At the DNA level, the sequence is TGTGCCAGCAGCCAAGGACCAGGGGGCAGGGAGACCCAGTACTTC. Its amino acids are CASSQGPGGRETQYF. This chain is built from TRBV4-2 and TRBJ2-5; 8 central bases correspond to TRBD1. The CDR3 holds 15 amino acids from the cysteine to the phenylalanine. Kept here is only the CDR3 DNA, which spans 45 bases and is read in frame from base 1. From the germline V gene, CDR1 is LGHNA and CDR2 is YNFKEQ. Trimmed from V: 1 base; trimmed from J: 5 bases; junction bases lacking a gene match: 6.